Described below is a single T cell receptor beta chain sequence and its context. The antigen remains undetermined. The sample originates from a study of cytomegalovirus exposure and HLA in healthy donors. The length of the CDR3 is 10 residues. Looked up from germline, CDR1 is SNHLY and CDR2 is FYNNEI. Trimming removed 7 bases at V and 6 bases at J, with 5 bases between. Findings and limits, study-wide: As immune exposure information, only CMV serostatus was available. Most subjects' HLA-A and HLA-B alleles were reportedly predicted from TCR beta sequences.

PCR primers comprised 60 Vbeta and 13 Jbeta primers. Authors' analysis steps: Some 80 million unique TCR beta chains, 9 million to 14 million shared, were counted in a later analysis. Generated by immunoSEQ multiplex PCR, the TCRdb table keeps only in-frame clones and is missing some. The V and J calls and clone size are taken from that table; D and trimming were inferred from the DNA. This repertoire shows approximately 110,000 clones, roughly four fifths found once; its top ten account for 20% to 25%. Sequenced sample: PBMCs. The clonotype was recovered from a man aged 25 to 45 in good health and CMV-seropositive. V and J are TRBV2 and TRBJ2-3; D is undetermined. CDR3 in DNA: TGTGCCAGCAAACTCGATACGCAGTATTTT. Translation gives CASKLDTQYF. The whole variable domain, remainder taken from reference TRBV2 and TRBJ2-3, is EPEVTQTPSHQVTQMGQEVILRCVPISNHLYFYWYRQILGQKVEFLVSFYNNEISEKSEIFDDQFSVERPDGSNFTLKIRSTKLEDSAMYFCASKLDTQYFGPGTRLTVL.